This note documents a single TCR beta chain sequence. Its antigen is undetermined. The record originates from a study of tumor and adjacent non-tumor tissue in lung cancer. As for the study in general: Patients were aged roughly 30 to 76, 10 men and about five women, stage I to III. On average, productive TCRbeta reads reached roughly 4.2 million per sample.

A modified ARM-PCR protocol with three rounds of nested PCR amplified TCRbeta. TCRdb recomputed calls from the multiplex PCR reads with MiXCR, one row per CDR3 protein. The data show about 66,000 distinct CDR3 sequences, 73% seen once. Study findings and constraints: TCR diversity was significantly greater in tumor than normal lung tissue. Top 100 clones took a larger repertoire share in normal lung.

V gave up 7 bases and J gave up 5 bases, with 11 bases separating them. The V gene's germline CDR1 is SEHNR and CDR2 FQNEAQ (reference sequence). CDR3 length: 12 residues. This sample's RNA came from whole unsorted tissue. The receptor was derived from a man in his 60s with non-small cell lung cancer. Sequenced input: lung tumor tissue. The V call is TRBV7-9, the J call TRBJ1-1, with D possibly matching TRBD1 (6 bases). The CDR3 region has the DNA TGTGCCAGCACCCCCAGGGGTACTGAAGCTTTCTTT. Its translation is CASTPRGTEAFF.